The sequence of this TCR beta chain was determined in a study of blood T cell repertoires in COVID-19. Study context: Samples taken during acute and convalescent COVID-19 were collected in the United States, Italy and Spain. T cells, B-cell-depleted T cells, or PBMCs provided the cDNA or gDNA that served as material.

Source study methods: Nucleated cell counts were estimated from reference gene primer amplification. The protocol was immunoSEQ multiplex PCR, while the TCRdb copy is restricted to in-frame clones and leaves out a portion. Clonal size and the V and J genes are those of that table, whereas D and trimming came from the DNA. This sample yields around 140,000 clones, of which over 65% are seen a single time; about 5.1% belongs to the top ten. V gave up 4 bases and J gave up 0 bases, with 12 bases separating them. CDR1 and CDR2 from the germline V gene are MNHEY and SMNVEV (reference sequence). The CDR3 contains 15 residues.

The receptor comes from a human donor in a cohort sampled during active COVID-19. The chain combines TRBV27 with TRBJ1-1; no clear D gene. The material sequenced was peripheral blood. The CDR3 sequence is CASSWRPPLNTEAFF. As DNA, the CDR3 is TGTGCCAGCAGTTGGAGGCCCCCCCTGAACACTGAAGCTTTCTTT.